The 28 T cell receptor beta chains presented below share a single source sample, sequenced in a study of CD8 T cells in ankylosing spondylitis. TCRdb re-called the 5' RACE reads through MiXCR, storing one row per CDR3 protein. The table records some 200,000 distinct CDR3 sequences, 9.5% to 15% of them present only once. Specimen: blood, either unsorted or a sorted T cell fraction (not recorded which). These receptors originate from a male donor with ankylosing spondylitis or in good health (not recorded which).

On this clonotype: Mismatch with germline at one junction end may stem from a read error. The rearrangement uses TRBV12-3 or TRBV12-4 and TRBJ2-7; no definite D call. The CDR3 has 12 amino acids. The CDR3 reads CASSLGTAPSDF. The CDR3 bases are TGTGCCAGCAGTTTAGGCACCGCTCCCTCCGACTTC.

This clonotype was detected a few times. The V and J genes are TRBV2 and TRBJ2-7; D is uncertain. Germline V gene lookup returns CDR1 SNHLY and CDR2 FYNNEI. Trimming took off 3 bases at V and 0 bases at J, with 12 bases between the two ends. There are 15 residues in the CDR3. DNA for the CDR3: TGTGCCAGCAGTGAGGGGTTTTGGGACTCCTACGAGCAGTACTTC. Amino acid sequence: CASSEGFWDSYEQYF.

This clonotype was observed once. This chain links TRBV9 with TRBJ2-6; TRBD1 matches 10 bases. CDR1 and CDR2 from the germline V gene are SGDLS and YYNGEE. This CDR3 is built from 18 residues. After removal of 4 bases from V and 0 bases from J, the junction contained 7 bases not matched to a gene. The DNA of the CDR3 is TGTGCCAGCAGCTCCCCGGACAGGGGGAGCTCTGGGGCCAACGTCCTGACTTTC. Translation gives CASSSPDRGSSGANVLTF.

V usage is TRBV24-1 and J usage is TRBJ2-6, with a tentative D call TRBD1 (5 bases). Trimming took off 3 bases at V and 4 bases at J, with 9 bases between the two ends. Germline V gives CDR1 KGHDR, CDR2 SFDVKD. The CDR3 runs to 15 residues. The DNA for the CDR3 is TGTGCCACCAGTGATCCTGACAGAGGGGCCAACGTCCTGACTTTC. This encodes CATSDPDRGANVLTF.

This clonotype was picked up a small number of times. The chain is built from TRBV9 and TRBJ2-3; D is undetermined. The V end was cut by 0 bases, the J end by 0 bases, with 8 bases between. The CDR3 totals 15 residues. Germline lookup yields CDR1 SGDLS and CDR2 YYNGEE. CDR3 amino acids: CASSVDASSTDTQYF. CDR3 nucleotides: TGTGCCAGCAGCGTAGACGCTTCTAGCACAGATACGCAGTATTTT. The complete variable domain, with remaining parts taken from reference TRBV9 and TRBJ2-3, reads DSGVTQTPKHLITATGQRVTLRCSPRSGDLSVYWYQQSLDQGLQFLIQYYNGEERAKGNILERFSAQQFPDLHSELNLSSLELGDSALYFCASSVDASSTDTQYFGPGTRLTVL.

This chain joins TRBV4-1 and TRBJ2-3; D not certain. The germline V gene encodes CDR1 MGHRA and CDR2 YSYEKL. The germline V and J ends were trimmed by 1 base and 0 bases, with 8 bases remaining between them. This CDR3 is 15 amino acids long. The CDR3 sequence is CASSQGAPSTDTQYF. The CDR3 DNA is TGCGCCAGCAGCCAAGGGGCACCTAGCACAGATACGCAGTATTTT.

The sample holds many counts of this clonotype. The chain carries TRBV28 and TRBJ2-1; no clear D gene. V was clipped by 2 bases and J by 4 bases, with 12 bases between them. The germline V gene encodes CDR1 MDHEN and CDR2 SYDVKM. The CDR3 length is 15 residues. CDR3 nucleotide sequence: TGTGCCAGCAGTTTAGCGGAGTGGGTTTACAATGAGCAGTTCTTC. This encodes CASSLAEWVYNEQFF.

The V call is TRBV27, the J call TRBJ2-7; 10 nucleotides match TRBD1. The CDR3 totals 14 residues. Per germline, CDR1 MNHEY and CDR2 SMNVEV (reference sequence). Losses at the gene ends were 5 bases for V and 5 bases for J; bases not matched to a gene: 6. The CDR3 DNA follows: TGTGCCAGCAGTCCGGGACAGGGGTGGAACGAGCAGTACTTC. Protein sequence: CASSPGQGWNEQYF.

The V call is TRBV12-3 or TRBV12-4, the J call TRBJ1-2; D possibly corresponds to TRBD1 (5 bases). Trimming pared 5 bases from V and 1 base from J, leaving 26 bases between. The CDR3 has 19 residues. CDR3 region: CASSPNHGKGLGFNYGYTF. The CDR3 region has the DNA TGTGCCAGCAGTCCGAACCATGGGAAGGGGCTAGGATTTAACTATGGCTACACCTTC.

This clonotype was detected ten times or more. J is TRBJ2-3 and V is TRBV5-1; TRBD1 or TRBD2 may be the D gene (5 bases each). Deletions cut 0 bases from V and 2 bases from J, with 10 bases between. Germline V gene data show CDR1 as SGHRS and CDR2 as YFSETQ. CDR3 length: 15 amino acids. In DNA form, the CDR3 reads TGCGCCAGCAGCTTGGCGGGACGCTTCACAGATACGCAGTATTTT. Translated, it gives CASSLAGRFTDTQYF.

The chain joins TRBV25-1 to TRBJ2-2; unclear D gene. Trimming took off 2 bases at V and 6 bases at J, with 7 bases between the two ends. CDR3 length: 13 residues. Germline V gives CDR1 MGHDK, CDR2 SYGVNS. DNA for the CDR3: TGTGCCAGCAGTGAAAGTGTTCCCGGGGAGCTGTTTTTT. Translated, it gives CASSESVPGELFF.

The V gene is TRBV7-8, the J gene TRBJ1-3, with no clear D. With 5 bases removed from V and 4 bases from J, the gap between germline ends came to 15 bases. The germline CDR1 and CDR2 sequences are SGHVS and FQNEAQ. This CDR3 comprises 15 residues. The CDR3 DNA reads as TGTGCCAGCAGCCCAGAGACACCGGGGGGAAACACCATATATTTT. Residues: CASSPETPGGNTIYF.

V and J are TRBV12-3 or TRBV12-4 and TRBJ2-1; 11 bases fit TRBD1. V shed 4 bases and J 3 bases; nucleotides not matched to a gene: 5. The CDR3 has 16 residues. The DNA for the CDR3 is TGTGCCAGCAGTTCTCGGGACAGGGGGGGCTACAATGAGCAGTTCTTC. Residues: CASSSRDRGGYNEQFF.

This sequence joins TRBV10-2 and TRBJ1-1; D may be TRBD1 (5 bases). CDR1 and CDR2 (germline): WSHSY, SAAADI. V was shortened by 3 bases and J by 6 bases, with 17 bases between the two germline ends. This CDR3 has 15 residues. CDR3 nucleotide sequence: TGCGCCAGCAGTGACGGCAGGGACCTGATGCCTGAAGCTTTCTTT. This encodes CASSDGRDLMPEAFF.

This clonotype was detected many times. V and J are TRBV11-2 and TRBJ2-1, with D possibly being TRBD2 (6 bases). CDR1 SGHAT and CDR2 FQNNGV come from the germline V gene. The CDR3 is made up of 15 amino acids. V was pared by 0 bases and J by 4 bases, with 10 bases between. The CDR3 sequence is CASSLEGGTYNEQFF. CDR3 nucleotide sequence: TGTGCCAGCAGCTTAGAGGGGGGAACTTACAATGAGCAGTTCTTC.

This clonotype was observed a few times. The chain is built from TRBV4-1 and TRBJ2-1; TRBD2 matches 8 bases. This CDR3 has 14 residues. In germline, CDR1 is MGHRA, CDR2 YSYEKL. With V trimmed by 5 bases and J by 5 bases, 5 bases remained unmatched. The CDR3 sequence is CASSRREANNEQFF. DNA of the CDR3: TGCGCCAGCAGCAGGCGGGAGGCCAACAATGAGCAGTTCTTC.

This clonotype was seen only a few times. The gene calls are TRBV20-1 and TRBJ2-3, with D perhaps assigned TRBD1 or TRBD2 (5 bases each). The CDR3 is made up of 15 amino acids. The V end was cut by 6 bases, the J end by 0 bases, with 16 bases between. Germline CDR1 is DFQATT and CDR2 is SNEGSKA (reference sequence). The chain's CDR3 is CSATLEGPSTDTQYF. The CDR3 bases are TGCAGTGCCACCCTCGAGGGGCCTAGCACAGATACGCAGTATTTT.

In its sample, this clonotype was seen a few times. The V gene is TRBV14, the J gene TRBJ1-1; 8 bases fit TRBD1. Germline V lookup: CDR1 SGHDN, CDR2 FVKESK. J gave up 1 base and V 4 bases, and 2 bases lay outside the gene matches. CDR3 length: 14 amino acids. DNA of the CDR3: TGTGCCAGCAGCCGGGGGACAGGGAACACTGAAGCTTTCTTT. Residues: CASSRGTGNTEAFF.

The rearrangement links TRBV7-9 to TRBJ2-5; 8 bases fit TRBD2. V gave up 5 bases and J gave up 1 base; unmatched junction bases: 9. The CDR3 is made up of 16 amino acids. The germline gives CDR1 SEHNR, CDR2 FQNEAQ (reference sequence). The CDR3 is CASSSTGRGSQETQYF. CDR3 coding DNA: TGTGCCAGCAGCAGCACCGGGAGGGGATCCCAAGAGACCCAGTACTTC.

This clonotype was recorded many times. This rearrangement joins TRBV30 to TRBJ2-3, with D uncertain. CDR1 and CDR2 (germline): GTSNPN, SVGIG (reference sequence). CDR3 length: 15 residues. The germline V and J ends were trimmed by 2 bases and 5 bases, with 17 bases remaining between them. The chain's CDR3 is CAWSLQQPLGDTQYF. CDR3 in DNA: TGTGCCTGGAGTCTACAACAGCCCCTGGGAGATACGCAGTATTTT.

Here the CDR3 DNA reads TGTGCCAGCAGCCTCGGGGTGCTCTGCTACGAGCAGTACTTC. The encoded protein is CASSLGVLCYEQYF. V gene TRBV5-6 combines with J gene TRBJ2-7; D is perhaps TRBD2 (5 bases). In germline, CDR1 is SGHDT, CDR2 YYEEEE. V was pared by 4 bases and J by 3 bases, with 14 bases between. The CDR3 is made up of 14 amino acids.

This clonotype has just a few counts. V gene TRBV27 combines with J gene TRBJ2-7; tentative D call: TRBD2 (5 bases). The germline gives CDR1 MNHEY, CDR2 SMNVEV (reference sequence). CDR3 length equals 13 residues. V dropped 2 bases and J dropped 7 bases, with 12 bases sitting between them. CDR3 protein: CASSLTVRGEQYF. In nucleotides, the CDR3 is TGTGCCAGCAGTTTAACGGTGAGAGGGGAGCAGTACTTC.

This clonotype occurred a few times. The chain combines TRBV4-1 with TRBJ1-1; no firm D call. Germline CDR1 reads MGHRA; CDR2 reads YSYEKL. CDR3 length: 17 residues. Trimming took 3 bases from V and 1 from J, leaving 18 bases between them. Written as DNA, the CDR3 is TGCGCCAGCAGCCACATCTCGAGACGGATTGGGAACACTGAAGCTTTCTTT. Amino acid sequence: CASSHISRRIGNTEAFF.

This clonotype turned up a few times. The chain has TRBV29-1 and TRBJ2-3; no clear D gene. The CDR3 runs to 12 residues. The V gene lost 5 bases and the J gene lost 5 bases, with 11 bases spanning the gap. Germline V lookup: CDR1 SQVTM, CDR2 ANQGSEA. CDR3 bases: TGCAGCGTTCTCCCCCTGGAAGATACGCAGTATTTT. Translation gives CSVLPLEDTQYF.

This clonotype has ten or more counts. J is TRBJ2-1 and V is TRBV29-1; 9 positions match TRBD2. Germline CDR1 reads SQVTM; CDR2 reads ANQGSEA. V gave up 2 bases and J gave up 3 bases; unmatched junction bases: 8. This CDR3 is 16 amino acids long. The CDR3 coding sequence is TGCAGCGTTGAACTTTCGGCGGGGGGGCTCTACAATGAGCAGTTCTTC. It encodes CSVELSAGGLYNEQFF.

V is TRBV12-3 or TRBV12-4 and J is TRBJ1-1; D gene unclear. This CDR3 region has 14 residues. Trimming pared 1 base from V and 8 bases from J, leaving 14 bases between. As DNA, the CDR3 is TGTGCCAGCAGTTTAGTGGGCCCAGACTCGGAAGCTTTCTTT. The encoded protein is CASSLVGPDSEAFF.

This chain joins TRBV11-1 and TRBJ2-2; possibly TRBD2 for D (6 bases). Between the trimmed V and J ends, which lost 1 base and 0 bases, there was a span of 15 bases. The CDR3 is 18 amino acids. Germline V gene sequence: CDR1 SGHAT, CDR2 FQDESV (reference sequence). Written as DNA, the CDR3 is TGTGCCAGCAGCTTAGGGCCATTTGGCGGGGCGAACACCGGGGAGCTGTTTTTT. It codes for CASSLGPFGGANTGELFF.

The V and J genes are TRBV12-3 or TRBV12-4 and TRBJ2-3, with D perhaps matching TRBD2 (6 bases). The CDR3 is 14 residues long. Trimming took 4 bases from V and 6 from J, leaving 14 bases between them. This CDR3 is CASSSSAPTDTQYF. CDR3 coding DNA: TGTGCCAGCAGTTCTAGCGCGCCCACTGATACGCAGTATTTT.